A single sample is the source of the 9 T cell receptor beta chains below, sequenced in a study of regulatory T cells in long-lasting Graves disease. With iRepertoire HTBI primers and Arm-PCR of CDR3 regions, TCR beta libraries were built. TCRdb processed the multiplex PCR reads anew with MiXCR; each CDR3 protein has one entry. The sample contains fewer than 450,000 distinct CDR3 sequences, 20% to 25% of which appear only once. As for time point: persistent/refractory GD, antithyroid drugs over 5 years with positive TRAb. From RNA extracted from PBMCs, the TCR library was made. The input for sequencing was peripheral blood mononuclear cells (PBMCs), taken when the disease was refractory, from a patient treated with antithyroid drugs. Every receptor here comes from a female donor with Graves disease.

This clonotype was seen a single time. Since a much larger clone is just one base distant, this may be a read error. The chain uses TRBV6-5 and TRBJ2-5, with D unclear. V lost 0 bases to trimming and J lost 3 bases, with 11 bases between them. CDR3 length: 15 amino acids. The germline V gene has CDR1 MNHEY and CDR2 SVGAGI. CDR3 loop: CASSYSKGRKETQYF. In DNA form, the CDR3 reads TGTGCCAGCAGTTACTCGAAAGGGCGGAAAGAGACCCAGTACTTC.

This clonotype occurred a few times. CDR3: CASSSDLSRNQPQHF. The CDR3, as DNA: TGTGCCAGTAGTAGCGACCTGTCCCGGAATCAGCCCCAGCATTTT. The chain joins TRBV19 to TRBJ1-5; D remains ambiguous. The CDR3 spans 15 residues. The germline V and J ends were trimmed by 4 bases and 4 bases, with 14 bases remaining between them. From germline, CDR1 is LNHDA and CDR2 SQIVND (reference sequence).

This clonotype was observed a few times. CDR3 region: CASSQVWTRRYEQYF. In DNA, the CDR3 is TGTGCCAGCAGCCAAGTGTGGACGAGGAGGTACGAGCAGTACTTC. The rearrangement links TRBV3-1 to TRBJ2-7; D might be TRBD2 (5 bases). Trimming took 1 base from V and 4 from J, leaving 14 bases between them. The CDR3 contains 15 residues. Germline V gene sequence: CDR1 LGHDT, CDR2 YNNKEL (reference sequence).

In its sample, this clonotype was seen a few times. The CDR3 region has the DNA TGCGCCAGCAGCCAAGACAGGGGGAATTCCTATGGCTACACCTTC. Translation: CASSQDRGNSYGYTF. The chain has TRBV4-3 and TRBJ1-2, with TRBD1 matching 7 bases. The CDR3 length is 15 residues. V lost 0 bases, J lost 4 bases, and 5 bases stayed unmatched. Germline V gene sequence: CDR1 LGHNA, CDR2 YSLEER.

The chain carries TRBV6-5 and TRBJ2-7, with D possibly TRBD2 on 5 matching bases. This CDR3 spans 13 amino acids. CDR1 is MNHEY and CDR2 is SVGAGI in the germline V gene. V was pared by 4 bases and J by 2 bases, with 9 bases between. This CDR3 is CASSSSGTYEQYF. CDR3 bases: TGTGCCAGCAGTTCCAGCGGCACCTACGAGCAGTACTTC.

V usage is TRBV29-1 and J usage is TRBJ2-7, with a weak D call TRBD1 (5 bases). Trimming shortened V by 4 bases and J by 3 bases, and 10 bases separated the two germline ends. Germline V gene data show CDR1 as SQVTM and CDR2 as ANQGSEA. The CDR3 has 12 amino acids. CDR3 coding DNA: TGCAGCGTTGGGTGGCAGGGCTACGAGCAGTACTTC. Its protein product is CSVGWQGYEQYF.

The rearrangement uses TRBV7-6 and TRBJ2-3, with D unresolved. CDR1 is SGHVS, CDR2 FNYEAQ, per germline. CDR3 length equals 15 residues. The germline V and J ends were trimmed by 1 base and 1 base, with 9 bases remaining between them. The CDR3 sequence: CASSLGSKGTDTQYF. CDR3 in DNA: TGTGCCAGCAGCTTAGGTTCCAAGGGCACAGATACGCAGTATTTT.

This clonotype was seen ten or more times. This chain links TRBV28 with TRBJ2-7, with D unclear. Trimming pared 7 bases from V and 5 bases from J, leaving 12 bases between. This CDR3 is built from 12 residues. Germline CDR1 MDHEN, CDR2 SYDVKM. Written as DNA, the CDR3 is TGTGCCAGCAAACAGTCAAGCCACGAGCAGTACTTC. It translates to CASKQSSHEQYF.

This clonotype was counted between two and nine times. The genes are TRBV20-1 and TRBJ2-5; D perhaps matches TRBD1 (6 bases). This CDR3 is 15 amino acids long. CDR1 and CDR2 (germline): DFQATT, SNEGSKA (reference sequence). Trimming removed 4 bases from V and 1 base from J, with 16 bases in between. The CDR3, as DNA: TGCAGTGCTACGCCCCCACAGGGATTCCAAGAGACCCAGTACTTC. This encodes CSATPPQGFQETQYF.